This TCR beta chain is from a study of blood T cells in healthy people across ages (dated by TCRdb to the mid-2010s). Turning to the overall study: In model experiments, template switching captured about one uniquely barcoded TCR beta cDNA molecule for every two T cells. Using deep sequencing normalized with unique cDNA molecular identifiers, the study measured how TCR beta repertoire diversity changes with age. Four age groups were formed from the donors: young (average approximately 15 years), middle-aged (approximately 40), aged (62) and long-lived (less than 85). Using the same blood draw, the study looked at two additional independent replicas of 1 million unique cDNA reads for two donors, one aged 18 to 30 and the other aged 80 or older. Paper-wide results and their limitations: Observed TCR beta diversity correlated strongly with the percentage of naive T cells measured by flow cytometry. As age increased, observed TCR beta diversity per million T cells dropped in a roughly linear way, and a significant reduction was already evident by age 40. Estimates of total diversity from one million sequenced T cells were regarded as lower bounds and underestimates. Donor CMV infection status was unknown, potentially confounding age-related changes in expanded clonotypes. The long-lived group showed more naive CD4+ T cells, fewer expanded clones and increased TCR diversity than the aged group, suggesting age selection. Since profiling was done on bulk unsorted PBMCs, naive and antigen-experienced compartments could not be conclusively compared.

As encoded in the germline V gene, CDR1 is SQVTM while CDR2 is ANQGSEA. Taken from cysteine to phenylalanine, the CDR3 has 13 residues. Solely the CDR3 DNA is kept, with 39 bases framed from the first base. Trimming accounts for 2 bases at V and 6 bases at J, while the number of junction bases matched to no gene is 5. Receptor amplification or capture employed 5' RACE. The sequencer was an Illumina HiSeq 2500. A second PCR of about 6 to 11 cycles was run with a J-beta primer mix and a sample-barcoded 5' primer. A template-switch 5' adaptor carrying 12 random nucleotides introduced a unique molecular identifier onto each TCR beta cDNA molecule. Each sample yielded at least 3 million CDR3-containing paired-end reads. First-strand cDNA was synthesized from all RNA with the Mint cDNA synthesis kit, primed by a TRBC-specific oligonucleotide. Following uracil-DNA glycosylase treatment, all cDNA underwent a first 18-cycle PCR with the universal primers M1SS and BC2_uni_R. For the original study's pipeline: Each sample was normalized by randomly selecting 1 million high-quality reads, each carrying a distinct molecular identifier. Reads sharing molecular identifiers were discarded rather than binned into consensus sequences. CDR3 identification, clonotype clustering and error correction used MiTCR with a Q25 quality threshold and the strictest error-elimination algorithm. Lower-bound total TCR beta diversity was estimated with a nonparametric unseen species model using Euler transformation. The public sequencing data were trimmed at Q25 with fastp and processed into clonotypes with MiXCR by TCRdb, which kept only in-frame beta chains. Rows merge per CDR3 protein into single entries with the most common DNA and genes. TCRdb, not the original authors, processed these V and J calls. This sample gives roughly 550,000 distinct CDR3 sequences in total; about 25% of them show up just once. Just under 9% of the sample comes from the top ten.

Notes on this clonotype: This clone's antigen is unknown. No base quality information exists; no much larger clone differs at one position.

Systemically healthy Caucasian individuals from Russia, 39 in total and aged about 6 to 95 years, were included as donors. Each donor gave around 9.8 milliliters of peripheral blood, collected into EDTA-treated Vacutainer tubes. Ficoll-Paque density-gradient centrifugation was used to isolate PBMCs, with at least 6 million obtained per sample. Trizol reagent was used to extract total RNA from PBMCs, with at least 5.5 micrograms per sample. The percentages of naive CD45RAhigh/CD27high T cells were determined by flow cytometry on a PBMC aliquot from every donor. These data are also associated with another study on T cells of mothers and their children. That second publication adds: Nine systemically healthy Caucasian individuals served as donors, namely three mothers together with their six children. cDNA synthesis used all of the extracted RNA, with 1.5 ug of RNA in each 15 ul reaction. Sample barcodes and 2-4 random nucleotides were added via the M1S primer in the second PCR. Each mother yielded over 8.5 million TCR beta CDR3 reads and each child 2.5 million to 3 million reads. In both related and unrelated pairs, thymic selection shapes the output of TCR recombination in a similar way, with inherited differences having only a minor effect. Related mother-child pairs always showed normalized repertoire overlap that was slightly higher than in unrelated mother-child pairs, though the difference was never significant. With a sensitivity of about 100 clones per million clonotypes, no persistent microchimeric T cell clones were detected. In the study, deep NGS was used to compare the TCR beta repertoires of mothers and children, and features distinguishing related mother-child pairs from unrelated individuals were sought. Mothers averaged roughly 40 +/- 4 years of age and children averaged approximately 11 +/- 4 years. After adapters were ligated using NEBNext reagents, the libraries underwent 100+100 nt paired-end sequencing on an Illumina HiSeq 2000. To prevent cross-contamination, the mother and child libraries were prepared one month apart and sequenced in separate runs. For each donor, somewhere between roughly 500,000 and 2,100,000 distinct TCR beta clonotypes were identified. Naive TCR beta clonotypes were estimated from low-frequency clonotypes matched to each donor's FACS-determined naive share, without sorting.

The chain couples TRBV29-1 to TRBJ1-2; 8 bases in the junction line up with TRBD1. The clonotype was recovered from a boy aged 10-17 years in good health. The specimen sequenced was blood. Here is the DNA: TGCAGCGTTGAACCAGGGGGCGAGGATGGCTACACCTTC. Protein translation: CSVEPGGEDGYTF.